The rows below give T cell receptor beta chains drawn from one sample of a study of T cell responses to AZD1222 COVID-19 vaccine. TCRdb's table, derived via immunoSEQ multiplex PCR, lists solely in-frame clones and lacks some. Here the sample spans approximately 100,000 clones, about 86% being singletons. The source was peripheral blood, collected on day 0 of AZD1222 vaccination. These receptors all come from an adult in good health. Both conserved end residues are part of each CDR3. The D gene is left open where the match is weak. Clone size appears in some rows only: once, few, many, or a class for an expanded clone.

CDR3 protein: CAWTSGQGGYTF
CDR3 DNA: TGTGCCTGGACTTCAGGACAGGGTGGCTACACCTTC
V gene: TRBV30
J gene: TRBJ1-2
clone size: NA
D gene: TRBD1

CDR3 protein: CASSQDYGSGELFF
CDR3 DNA: TGCGCCAGCAGCCAAGACTACGGGTCGGGGGAGCTGTTTTTT
V gene: TRBV4-3
J gene: TRBJ2-2
clone size: NA
D gene: NA

CDR3 protein: CSVAIRVQAYNEQFF
CDR3 DNA: TGCAGCGTTGCTATCCGGGTTCAGGCTTACAATGAGCAGTTCTTC
V gene: TRBV29-1
J gene: TRBJ2-1
clone size: NA
D gene: NA

CDR3 protein: CSAPELDEQFF
CDR3 DNA: TGCAGTGCCCCTGAACTCGATGAGCAGTTCTTC
V gene: TRBV20-1
J gene: TRBJ2-1
clone size: NA
D gene: NA

CDR3 protein: CASSFSGTAGELFF
CDR3 DNA: TGTGCCAGCAGCTTTAGTGGTACGGCCGGGGAGCTGTTTTTT
V gene: TRBV7-8
J gene: TRBJ2-2
clone size: NA
D gene: NA

CDR3 protein: CASSPEIGIGDYGYTF
CDR3 DNA: TGTGCCAGCTCACCAGAGATCGGGATAGGGGACTATGGCTACACCTTC
V gene: TRBV18
J gene: TRBJ1-2
clone size: NA
D gene: NA

CDR3 protein: CASSRQGSQETQYF
CDR3 DNA: TGTGCCAGCAGTCGACAGGGCTCTCAAGAGACCCAGTACTTC
V gene: TRBV7-2
J gene: TRBJ2-5
clone size: NA
D gene: TRBD1

CDR3 protein: CASRGSGYDTEAFF
CDR3 DNA: TGTGCCAGCAGGGGGTCGGGGTATGACACTGAAGCTTTCTTT
V gene: TRBV6-5
J gene: TRBJ1-1
clone size: NA
D gene: NA

CDR3 protein: CASSPRRLGQNMFGANVLTF
CDR3 DNA: TGTGCCAGCTCACCAAGGCGGCTCGGACAGAACATGTTTGGGGCCAACGTCCTGACTTTC
V gene: TRBV18
J gene: TRBJ2-6
clone size: NA
D gene: NA

CDR3 protein: CASSPPQTQGAAFF
CDR3 DNA: TGTGCCAGCTCTCCCCCCCAGACACAGGGAGCAGCTTTCTTT
V gene: TRBV6-5
J gene: TRBJ1-1
clone size: NA
D gene: NA

CDR3 protein: CASSYLTGGTEAFF
CDR3 DNA: TGTGCCAGCAGTTACTTGACAGGGGGCACTGAAGCTTTCTTT
V gene: TRBV2
J gene: TRBJ1-1
clone size: once
D gene: TRBD1

CDR3 protein: CASSSYKGQGPPNEKLFF
CDR3 DNA: TGTGCCAGCAGCTCATACAAGGGACAGGGACCGCCAAATGAAAAACTGTTTTTT
V gene: TRBV7-9
J gene: TRBJ1-4
clone size: NA
D gene: TRBD1

CDR3 protein: CASSPKLPGQGANEQFF
CDR3 DNA: TGTGCCAGCTCCCCAAAGCTACCGGGACAGGGAGCCAATGAGCAGTTCTTC
V gene: TRBV18
J gene: TRBJ2-1
clone size: NA
D gene: TRBD1

CDR3 protein: CSAIHTGTSGETQYF
CDR3 DNA: TGCAGCGCGATCCATACCGGGACTAGCGGAGAGACCCAGTACTTC
V gene: TRBV29-1
J gene: TRBJ2-5
clone size: NA
D gene: TRBD2

CDR3 protein: CASRAQGRTEAFF
CDR3 DNA: TGTGCCAGCAGGGCCCAGGGGCGAACTGAAGCTTTCTTT
V gene: TRBV25-1
J gene: TRBJ1-1
clone size: NA
D gene: NA

CDR3 protein: CASSSGTGSYGYTF
CDR3 DNA: TGTGCCAGCAGCTCTGGGACAGGGTCCTATGGCTACACCTTC
V gene: TRBV7-8
J gene: TRBJ1-2
clone size: NA
D gene: TRBD1

CDR3 protein: CASSLGPQETQYF
CDR3 DNA: TGTGCCAGCAGCTTGGGACCTCAAGAGACCCAGTACTTC
V gene: TRBV5-5
J gene: TRBJ2-5
clone size: NA
D gene: NA

CDR3 protein: CASSLPPVGNYGYTF
CDR3 DNA: TGTGCCAGCAGCTTACCCCCCGTCGGCAACTATGGCTACACCTTC
V gene: TRBV7-2
J gene: TRBJ1-2
clone size: NA
D gene: NA

CDR3 protein: CASSLGTGAEGYTF
CDR3 DNA: TGCGCCAGCAGCTTGGGGACAGGGGCTGAAGGCTACACCTTC
V gene: TRBV5-1
J gene: TRBJ1-2
clone size: NA
D gene: TRBD1

CDR3 protein: CSALPGTGDYGYTF
CDR3 DNA: TGCAGCGCCCTCCCCGGGACAGGGGACTATGGCTACACCTTC
V gene: TRBV29-1
J gene: TRBJ1-2
clone size: NA
D gene: TRBD1

CDR3 protein: CASSPGSHNSGNTIYF
CDR3 DNA: TGTGCCAGCTCACCAGGGTCTCACAACTCTGGAAACACCATATATTTT
V gene: TRBV18
J gene: TRBJ1-3
clone size: once
D gene: NA

CDR3 protein: CASSLNGGLADTGELFF
CDR3 DNA: TGTGCCAGCAGCTTAAATGGGGGACTAGCGGACACCGGGGAGCTGTTTTTT
V gene: TRBV7-3
J gene: TRBJ2-2
clone size: NA
D gene: TRBD2

CDR3 protein: CASSLLAGGRSHTQYF
CDR3 DNA: TGTGCCAGCAGCCTGCTAGCGGGGGGGCGGTCGCATACGCAGTATTTT
V gene: TRBV7-3
J gene: TRBJ2-3
clone size: NA
D gene: TRBD2

CDR3 protein: CATSGAGGDYGYTF
CDR3 DNA: TGTGCCACCAGTGGGGCAGGGGGCGACTATGGCTACACCTTC
V gene: TRBV24-1
J gene: TRBJ1-2
clone size: NA
D gene: TRBD1

CDR3 protein: CASSDRAGVNTEAFF
CDR3 DNA: TGTGCCAGCAGTGACCGGGCAGGTGTGAACACTGAAGCTTTCTTT
V gene: TRBV6-4
J gene: TRBJ1-1
clone size: NA
D gene: NA

CDR3 protein: CASSPGQPNTGELFF
CDR3 DNA: TGTGCCAGCAGCCCAGGACAGCCGAACACCGGGGAGCTGTTTTTT
V gene: TRBV7-9
J gene: TRBJ2-2
clone size: NA
D gene: NA

CDR3 protein: CASSNSPGRRNTEAFF
CDR3 DNA: TGTGCCAGCAGCAACTCTCCGGGACGGAGGAACACTGAAGCTTTCTTT
V gene: TRBV6-6
J gene: TRBJ1-1
clone size: NA
D gene: NA

CDR3 protein: CASSFETGRRGETQYF
CDR3 DNA: TGTGCCAGCAGCTTTGAGACGGGGAGACGAGGGGAGACCCAGTACTTC
V gene: TRBV7-2
J gene: TRBJ2-5
clone size: NA
D gene: NA

CDR3 protein: CASNLDRNSYNEQFF
CDR3 DNA: TGTGCCAGCAATCTAGACAGGAACTCCTACAATGAGCAGTTCTTC
V gene: TRBV28
J gene: TRBJ2-1
clone size: NA
D gene: NA

CDR3 protein: CASSQDWQGETQYF
CDR3 DNA: TGCGCCAGCAGCCAAGACTGGCAGGGAGAGACCCAGTACTTC
V gene: TRBV4-3
J gene: TRBJ2-5
clone size: NA
D gene: NA

CDR3 protein: CASSQVGQPQHF
CDR3 DNA: TGTGCCAGCAGCCAAGTGGGGCAGCCCCAGCATTTT
V gene: TRBV3-1/TRBV3-2
J gene: TRBJ1-5
clone size: NA
D gene: NA

CDR3 protein: CASKVLDWGYTF
CDR3 DNA: TGTGCCAGCAAGGTTCTGGACTGGGGCTACACCTTC
V gene: TRBV6-4
J gene: TRBJ1-2
clone size: NA
D gene: NA

CDR3 protein: CASSDRPTDTQYF
CDR3 DNA: TGTGCCAGCAGTGATCGACCCACAGATACGCAGTATTTT
V gene: TRBV2
J gene: TRBJ2-3
clone size: NA
D gene: NA

CDR3 protein: CASSSRPTGTTEAFF
CDR3 DNA: TGTGCCAGCAGCTCACGTCCTACAGGAACAACTGAAGCTTTCTTT
V gene: TRBV5-6
J gene: TRBJ1-1
clone size: once
D gene: NA

CDR3 protein: CASSPGQGGDQPQHF
CDR3 DNA: TGTGCCAGCTCACCAGGACAGGGCGGCGATCAGCCCCAGCATTTT
V gene: TRBV18
J gene: TRBJ1-5
clone size: NA
D gene: TRBD1

CDR3 protein: CASSFDREFYEQYF
CDR3 DNA: TGCGCCAGCAGCTTCGACAGGGAGTTTTACGAGCAGTACTTC
V gene: TRBV5-1
J gene: TRBJ2-7
clone size: NA
D gene: TRBD1

CDR3 protein: CASSSGWEVTVSGANVLTF
CDR3 DNA: TGTGCCAGTAGTTCCGGCTGGGAGGTGACTGTCTCTGGGGCCAACGTCCTGACTTTC
V gene: TRBV19
J gene: TRBJ2-6
clone size: NA
D gene: NA

CDR3 protein: CASTQGFSNQPQHF
CDR3 DNA: TGTGCCAGTACCCAGGGCTTCAGCAATCAGCCCCAGCATTTT
V gene: TRBV19
J gene: TRBJ1-5
clone size: NA
D gene: NA

CDR3 protein: CASSERQGKETQYF
CDR3 DNA: TGTGCCAGCAGTGAGAGGCAGGGAAAGGAGACCCAGTACTTC
V gene: TRBV6-1
J gene: TRBJ2-5
clone size: NA
D gene: NA

CDR3 protein: CASSQRISGSGTEAFF
CDR3 DNA: TGTGCCAGCAGCCAGCGGATATCGGGGTCCGGCACTGAAGCTTTCTTT
V gene: TRBV4-2
J gene: TRBJ1-1
clone size: NA
D gene: NA

CDR3 protein: CASSPGTTQETQYF
CDR3 DNA: TGTGCCAGCAGTCCCGGGACAACCCAAGAGACCCAGTACTTC
V gene: TRBV6-2/TRBV6-3
J gene: TRBJ2-5
clone size: once
D gene: NA

CDR3 protein: CASSSRRAEASSGYTF
CDR3 DNA: TGTGCCAGCAGCTCCCGGCGGGCAGAGGCGTCGAGTGGCTACACCTTC
V gene: TRBV7-2
J gene: TRBJ1-2
clone size: NA
D gene: NA